Following are 5 T cell receptor beta chains from one sample sequenced in a study of human T cells and chemical hapten exposure. Stated time point: patch test 2, 6 weeks after DPC sensitization. Stated treatment: therapeutic diphenylcyclopropenone sensitization with weekly scalp DPC. TCRdb used MiXCR to reprocess the RACE reads, holding one entry per CDR3 protein. The table has tens of thousands of distinct CDR3 sequences, 6.6% seen once; the top ten hold under 1.5%. Sample: whole blood, taken in connection with sensitization to the hapten diphenylcyclopropenone (DPC). The receptor set was obtained from a woman aged 25 to 39 with alopecia areata. Some clones in this sample may be carry-over from other donors' samples.

This clonotype was counted only a few times. The chain is built from TRBV12-3 or TRBV12-4 and TRBJ1-2, with 8 bases aligning to TRBD1. The V gene end was trimmed by 6 bases and the J gene end by 6 bases; junction bases not matched to a gene: 6. The CDR3 consists of 13 residues. CDR3 sequence: CASRLGQADGYTF. Written as DNA, the CDR3 is TGTGCCAGCAGGTTGGGACAGGCGGATGGCTACACCTTC.

The chain links TRBV7-8 to TRBJ1-1, with TRBD1 matching over 8 bases. The CDR3 is 15 amino acids. Germline CDR1 is SGHVS and CDR2 is FQNEAQ. Trimming at V came to 0 bases and at J to 6 bases, leaving 6 bases not matched to a gene. CDR3 nucleotide sequence: TGTGCCAGCAGCTTAGCGGGGACAGGAGGGGCTGAAGCTTTCTTT. It is translated as CASSLAGTGGAEAFF.

This clonotype has only a few counts. J is TRBJ1-5 and V is TRBV7-2; possible D gene TRBD1, 6 bases. Trimming left V 1 base short and J 4 bases short, with 11 bases between. Germline V lookup: CDR1 SGHTA, CDR2 FQGNSA. The CDR3 has 15 amino acids. CDR3 sequence reads: CASSLVTGRNQPQHF. For the CDR3, the DNA is TGTGCCAGCAGCTTAGTGACAGGCCGGAATCAGCCCCAGCATTTT.

To note about this clonotype: With a much larger clone just one base away, this may be a read error. The chain links TRBV2 to TRBJ1-5; 8 nucleotides line up with TRBD1. This CDR3 has 15 residues. Germline loops: CDR1 SNHLY, CDR2 FYNNEI. The CDR3 nucleotides read TGTGCCAGCAGTGAAGGGGACAGGATAAATCAGCCCCAGAATTTT. It translates to CASSEGDRINQPQNF.

The chain joins TRBV20-1 to TRBJ2-1; 11 bases map to TRBD2. CDR3 length: 15 amino acids. Trimming cost V 6 bases and J 0 bases; bases outside gene matches: 4. Germline CDR1 is DFQATT and CDR2 is SNEGSKA (reference sequence). CDR3 bases: TGCAGTGCGACTAGCGGGACCGGCTCCTACAATGAGCAGTTCTTC. Amino acid sequence: CSATSGTGSYNEQFF.